Listed here are 5 T cell receptor beta chains from one sample, sequenced in a study of CD8 T cells in Susac syndrome. Roughly 0.45 to 1 ug RNA was reverse transcribed with random hexamers. A single record per CDR3 protein comes from TCRdb applying MiXCR to the immunoSEQ multiplex PCR reads. The sample includes 150,000 to 200,000 distinct CDR3 sequences, around 93% of them seen just once. Sequencing was done on a sample of CD4+ T cells from PBMCs. These receptors were taken from a human donor with multiple sclerosis.

The gene calls are TRBV7-2 and TRBJ2-4; TRBD2 matches at 7 bases. Trimming cost V 2 bases and J 6 bases; bases outside gene matches: 4. Germline V gives CDR1 SGHTA, CDR2 FQGNSA. The CDR3 covers 14 residues. The DNA for the CDR3 is TGTGCCAGCAGCTTACAGTGGGAGGGAAACATTCAGTACTTC. As protein: CASSLQWEGNIQYF.

This sequence joins TRBV23-1 and TRBJ1-5, with a weak D call TRBD1 (6 bases). TRBV23-1 is designated an ORF whose function remains uncertain. CDR3 length: 16 residues. With 1 base removed from V and 1 base from J, the gap between germline ends came to 11 bases. The CDR3 loop is CASSQFEGGSNQPQHF. DNA for the CDR3: TGCGCCAGCAGTCAATTTGAAGGGGGGAGCAATCAGCCCCAGCATTTT.

The V gene is TRBV27, the J gene TRBJ2-2; D is possibly TRBD1 (6 bases). Germline CDR1 is MNHEY and CDR2 is SMNVEV (reference sequence). V was shortened by 2 bases and J by 2 bases, with 12 bases between the two germline ends. The CDR3 extends over 16 amino acids. CDR3 in amino acids: CASSLMGAINTGELFF. CDR3 bases: TGTGCCAGCAGTTTAATGGGGGCCATAAACACCGGGGAGCTGTTTTTT.

In this sample, this clonotype turned up a few times. The chain couples TRBV6-1 to TRBJ2-7, with D hard to call. Trimming removed 8 bases at V and 5 bases at J, with 10 bases between. CDR3 length: 11 amino acids. Germline-derived CDR1 and CDR2 are MNHNS and SASEGT. CDR3 DNA sequence: TGTGCCAGCCGTCTAGAAGACGAGCAGTACTTC. Translating gives CASRLEDEQYF.

The V gene is TRBV6-5, the J gene TRBJ2-7; D is unresolved. Germline lookup yields CDR1 MNHEY and CDR2 SVGAGI. The CDR3 runs 16 residues. Deletions cut 0 bases from V and 6 bases from J, with 18 bases between. The CDR3 loop is CASSYSLPVGRGEQYF. The CDR3 DNA follows: TGTGCCAGCAGTTACTCGCTCCCGGTTGGTAGAGGCGAGCAGTACTTC.